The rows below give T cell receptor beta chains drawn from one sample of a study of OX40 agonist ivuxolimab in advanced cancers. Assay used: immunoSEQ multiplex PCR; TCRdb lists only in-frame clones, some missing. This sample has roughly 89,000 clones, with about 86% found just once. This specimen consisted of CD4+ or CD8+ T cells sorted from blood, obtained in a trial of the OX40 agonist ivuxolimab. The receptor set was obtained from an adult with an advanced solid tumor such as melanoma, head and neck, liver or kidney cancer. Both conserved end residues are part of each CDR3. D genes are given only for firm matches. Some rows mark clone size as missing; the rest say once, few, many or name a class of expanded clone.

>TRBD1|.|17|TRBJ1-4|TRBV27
CASSSGTGNPLNEKLFF
TGTGCCAGCAGCTCCGGGACAGGGAATCCCCTTAATGAAAAACTGTTTTTT
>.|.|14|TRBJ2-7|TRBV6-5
CASSYSIGEGQQYF
TGTGCCAGCAGTTACTCGATAGGAGAGGGGCAGCAGTACTTC
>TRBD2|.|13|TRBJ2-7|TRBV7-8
CASSPRTSDEQYF
TGTGCCAGCAGCCCGAGGACTAGCGACGAGCAGTACTTC
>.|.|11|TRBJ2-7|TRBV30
CAWSPRNEQYF
TGTGCCTGGAGTCCCCGAAACGAGCAGTACTTC
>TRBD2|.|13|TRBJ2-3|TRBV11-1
CASSSRLAATQYF
TGTGCCAGCAGCTCCAGACTAGCAGCTACGCAGTATTTT
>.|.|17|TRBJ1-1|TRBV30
CAWSLGWDFLSGTEAFF
TGTGCCTGGAGTTTAGGATGGGACTTTCTTTCTGGAACTGAAGCTTTCTTT
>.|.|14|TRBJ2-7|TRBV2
CASGRGGLIYEQYF
TGTGCCAGCGGACGAGGTGGACTGATCTACGAGCAGTACTTC
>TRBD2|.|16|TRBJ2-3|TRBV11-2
CASSLSSGRASDTQYF
TGTGCCAGCAGCTTATCCAGCGGGAGGGCCTCAGATACGCAGTATTTT
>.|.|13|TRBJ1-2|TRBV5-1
CASSLADDYGYTF
TGCGCCAGCAGCTTGGCAGACGACTATGGCTACACCTTC
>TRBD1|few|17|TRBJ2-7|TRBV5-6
CASSLGRTGGWAYEQYF
TGTGCCAGCAGCTTAGGCCGGACAGGGGGATGGGCCTACGAGCAGTACTTC
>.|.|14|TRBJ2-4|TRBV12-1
CASSFVVAKNIQYF
TGTGCCAGCAGCTTTGTTGTGGCCAAAAACATTCAGTACTTC
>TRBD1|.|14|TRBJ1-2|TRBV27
CASSPGQGGSGYTF
TGTGCCAGCAGTCCGGGACAGGGAGGGAGTGGCTACACCTTC
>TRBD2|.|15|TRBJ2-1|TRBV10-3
CAISDLSGGIDEQFF
TGTGCCATCAGTGACCTTAGCGGGGGGATTGATGAGCAGTTCTTC
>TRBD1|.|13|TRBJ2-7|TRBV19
CASSGQGVNEQYF
TGTGCCAGTAGCGGACAGGGGGTGAACGAGCAGTACTTC
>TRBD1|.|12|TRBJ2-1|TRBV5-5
CASSLTGWGQFF
TGTGCCAGCAGCCTGACAGGGTGGGGGCAGTTCTTC
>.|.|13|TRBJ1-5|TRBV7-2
CASSPQGNQPQHF
TGTGCCAGCAGCCCGCAGGGCAATCAGCCCCAGCATTTT
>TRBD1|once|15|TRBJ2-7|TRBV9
CASSVEGTGKFEQYF
TGTGCCAGCAGCGTAGAAGGGACAGGGAAATTCGAGCAGTACTTC
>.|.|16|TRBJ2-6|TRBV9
CASSPTRDTGANVLTF
TGTGCCAGCAGCCCCACCCGGGACACTGGGGCCAACGTCCTGACTTTC
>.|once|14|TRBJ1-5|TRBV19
CASSNQGSNQPQHF
TGTGCCAGTAGCAACCAGGGAAGCAATCAGCCCCAGCATTTT
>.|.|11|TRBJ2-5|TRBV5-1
CASSLQETQYF
TGCGCCAGCAGCCTCCAAGAGACCCAGTACTTC
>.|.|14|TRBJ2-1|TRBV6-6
CASSYSSPYNEQFF
TGTGCCAGCAGTTACTCATCTCCTTACAATGAGCAGTTCTTC
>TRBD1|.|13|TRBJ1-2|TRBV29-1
CSGSGTGDHGYTF
TGCAGTGGCTCCGGGACAGGGGACCATGGCTACACCTTC
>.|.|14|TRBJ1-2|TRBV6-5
CASSYGTREGGYTF
TGTGCCAGCAGTTACGGGACCCGGGAGGGCGGCTACACCTTC
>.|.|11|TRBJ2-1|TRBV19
CASRRNNEQFF
TGTGCCAGTAGGAGGAACAATGAGCAGTTCTTC
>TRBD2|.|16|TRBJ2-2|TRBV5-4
CASSFGGASNTGELFF
TGTGCCAGCAGCTTCGGGGGGGCTTCGAACACCGGGGAGCTGTTTTTT
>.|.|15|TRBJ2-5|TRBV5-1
CASSLSRGRQETQYF
TGCGCCAGCAGCTTATCCAGGGGACGCCAAGAGACCCAGTACTTC
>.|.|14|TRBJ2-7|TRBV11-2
CASSLLRGSYEQYF
TGTGCCAGCAGCTTACTACGCGGGTCCTACGAGCAGTACTTC
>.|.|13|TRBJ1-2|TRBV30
CAANGVSVYGYTF
TGTGCCGCGAATGGGGTCAGCGTTTATGGCTACACCTTC
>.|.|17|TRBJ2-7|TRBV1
CTSSQDLSGQPAYEQYF
TGCACCAGCAGCCAAGATCTATCGGGACAACCCGCCTACGAGCAGTACTTC
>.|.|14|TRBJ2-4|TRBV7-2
CASSLGLQTDIQYF
TGTGCCAGCAGCTTAGGTCTCCAGACGGACATTCAGTACTTC
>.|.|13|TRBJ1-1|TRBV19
CASSRDYRDVAFF
TGTGCCAGTTCGAGGGATTACAGGGACGTGGCTTTCTTT
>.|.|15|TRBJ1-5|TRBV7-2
CVSSLARARNQPQHF
TGTGTCAGCAGCTTAGCCAGGGCGCGCAATCAGCCCCAGCATTTT
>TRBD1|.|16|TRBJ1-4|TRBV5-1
CARTRDSSPTNEKLFF
TGCGCCAGAACCCGGGACAGTTCCCCAACTAATGAAAAACTGTTTTTT
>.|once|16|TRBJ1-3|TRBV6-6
CASSYGPIYSGNTIYF
TGTGCCAGCAGTTACGGGCCTATTTACTCTGGAAACACCATATATTTT
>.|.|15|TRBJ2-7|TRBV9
CASSVDGFRSYEQYF
TGTGCCAGCAGCGTAGATGGGTTTAGGTCCTACGAGCAGTACTTC
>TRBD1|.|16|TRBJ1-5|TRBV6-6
CASRQTGDYSNQPQHF
TGTGCCAGCAGGCAGACAGGGGACTATAGCAATCAGCCCCAGCATTTT
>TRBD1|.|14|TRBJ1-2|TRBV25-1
CASSAYDRAYGYTF
TGTGCCAGCAGTGCCTATGACAGGGCCTATGGCTACACCTTC
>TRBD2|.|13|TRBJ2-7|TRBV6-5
CASSNSGGVEQYF
TGTGCCAGCAGTAACTCGGGGGGGGTAGAGCAGTACTTC
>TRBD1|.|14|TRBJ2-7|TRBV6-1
CASSSGTGVYEQYF
TGTGCCAGCAGTAGCGGGACAGGGGTTTACGAGCAGTACTTC
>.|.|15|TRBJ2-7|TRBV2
CASSEVGRSSYEQYF
TGTGCCAGCAGTGAAGTGGGCAGGAGCTCCTACGAGCAGTACTTC
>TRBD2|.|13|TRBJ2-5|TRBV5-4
CASSLTSGETQYF
TGTGCCAGCAGCTTGACTAGCGGAGAGACCCAGTACTTC
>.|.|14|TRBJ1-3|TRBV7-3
CASSLGTSGNTIYF
TGTGCCAGCAGCTTGGGGACCTCTGGAAACACCATATATTTT
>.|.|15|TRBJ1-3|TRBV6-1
CASSELERPGNTIYF
TGTGCCAGCAGTGAATTGGAGAGACCTGGAAACACCATATATTTT
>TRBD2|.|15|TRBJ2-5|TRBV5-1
CASSPGLAPKETQYF
TGCGCCAGCAGCCCTGGACTAGCCCCTAAGGAGACCCAGTACTTC
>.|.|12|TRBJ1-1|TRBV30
CAWSVWNTEAFF
TGTGCCTGGAGTGTATGGAACACTGAAGCTTTCTTT
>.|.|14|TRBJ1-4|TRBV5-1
CASSLEDTLEKLFF
TGCGCCAGCAGCTTGGAAGATACCCTTGAAAAACTGTTTTTT
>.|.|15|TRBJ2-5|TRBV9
CASTINGEGGETQYF
TGTGCCAGCACCATTAACGGGGAAGGCGGGGAGACCCAGTACTTC
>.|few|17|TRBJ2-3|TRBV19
CASSSVLATSSTDTQYF
TGTGCCAGTAGTAGCGTTCTAGCTACTTCTAGCACAGATACGCAGTATTTT
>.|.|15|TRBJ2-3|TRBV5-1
CASSYAGYGTDTQYF
TGCGCCAGCAGCTACGCGGGGTATGGCACAGATACGCAGTATTTT
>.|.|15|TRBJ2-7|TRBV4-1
CASSRSPGPTYEQYF
TGCGCCAGCAGCCGCAGTCCGGGACCCACCTACGAGCAGTACTTC
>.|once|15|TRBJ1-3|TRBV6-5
CASSYSAGSGNTIYF
TGTGCCAGCAGTTACTCGGCGGGCTCTGGAAACACCATATATTTT
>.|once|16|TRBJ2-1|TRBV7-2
CASSSGGAWGYNEQFF
TGTGCCAGCAGCTCGGGCGGGGCTTGGGGTTACAATGAGCAGTTCTTC
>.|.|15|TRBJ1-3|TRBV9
CASSVDGYSGNTIYF
TGTGCCAGCAGCGTAGATGGTTACTCTGGAAACACCATATATTTT
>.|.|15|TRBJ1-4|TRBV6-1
CASSAISGTNEKLFF
TGTGCCAGCAGTGCTATCAGCGGAACTAATGAAAAACTGTTTTTT
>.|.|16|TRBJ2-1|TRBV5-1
CASSQGQGGSYNEQFF
TGCGCCAGCAGCCAGGGCCAGGGAGGCTCCTACAATGAGCAGTTCTTC